The 28 T cell receptor beta chains below were found in one sample sequenced in a study of CD8 T cells in Susac syndrome. cDNA came from about 0.46 to 1 ug RNA primed by random hexamers. One entry per CDR3 protein, called by TCRdb with MiXCR from the immunoSEQ multiplex PCR reads. The profile shows about 180,000 distinct CDR3 sequences, roughly 95% of them singletons. Sequenced input: CD8+ T cells from PBMCs. Receptors were obtained from a human donor with multiple sclerosis.

V gene TRBV18 combines with J gene TRBJ2-1; 9 bases align to TRBD2. After removal of 1 base from V and 5 bases from J, the junction contained 12 bases not matched to a gene. The CDR3 runs 18 residues. CDR1 KGHSH and CDR2 LQKENI come from the germline V gene. DNA for the CDR3: TGTGCCAGCTCACCACGTGCTAGCGGGGCCGCGTTAAACAATGAGCAGTTCTTC. Encoded protein: CASSPRASGAALNNEQFF.

The rearrangement joins TRBV3-1 to TRBJ2-5, with a possible D match to TRBD1 (6 bases). V was pared by 4 bases and J by 5 bases, with 17 bases between. Germline V lookup: CDR1 LGHDT, CDR2 YNNKEL (reference sequence). The CDR3 is 15 amino acids. CDR3 region: CASSRDIYSAETQYF. DNA for the CDR3: TGTGCCAGCAGCCGGGACATCTACAGTGCGGAGACCCAGTACTTC.

This sequence joins TRBV5-6 and TRBJ2-7; D may be TRBD2 (5 bases). The germline V gene has CDR1 SGHDT and CDR2 YYEEEE. Trimming left V 0 bases short and J 3 bases short, with 16 bases between. The CDR3 spans 16 residues. This chain's CDR3 is CASSLVAGGGVYEQYF. The CDR3 nucleotides read TGTGCCAGCAGCTTGGTCGCCGGAGGAGGAGTCTACGAGCAGTACTTC.

This rearrangement joins TRBV7-2 to TRBJ2-1; the match to TRBD1 covers 12 bases. The germline CDR1 and CDR2 sequences are SGHTA and FQGNSA. CDR3 length equals 15 residues. The junction had 8 bases not matched to a gene; V was cut back by 5 bases and J by 9 bases. The CDR3, as DNA: TGTGCCAGCAGCCTTCGGGACAGGGGGCAGGGTGAGCAGTTCTTC. Translated: CASSLRDRGQGEQFF.

The V gene is TRBV29-1, the J gene TRBJ2-7, with D possibly matching TRBD2 (6 bases). In germline, CDR1 is SQVTM, CDR2 ANQGSEA. The V gene lost 6 bases and the J gene lost 0 bases, with 18 bases spanning the gap. The CDR3 contains 15 residues. The CDR3 nucleotides are TGCAGCGTCCTGGGTGGACTATCAAGCTCCTACGAGCAGTACTTC. Translating gives CSVLGGLSSSYEQYF.

V is TRBV28 and J is TRBJ1-2, with a tentative D call TRBD1 (5 bases). The V and J ends lost 5 bases and 8 bases respectively, with 12 bases between them. Germline assignment: CDR1 MDHEN and CDR2 SYDVKM. The CDR3 contains 12 residues. The CDR3 DNA sequence: TGTGCCAGCAGTCCCCCCGGGGGGGGCTACACCTTC. Amino acids: CASSPPGGGYTF.

This chain links TRBV20-1 with TRBJ2-1; D gene ambiguous. The V and J ends lost 4 bases and 3 bases respectively, with 10 bases between them. This CDR3 is 13 amino acids long. The germline V gene has CDR1 DFQATT and CDR2 SNEGSKA (reference sequence). The CDR3 region is CSAKSALYNEQFF. The CDR3 nucleotides are TGCAGTGCTAAGAGCGCCCTCTACAATGAGCAGTTCTTC.

This sequence joins TRBV5-6 and TRBJ1-5; D possibly corresponds to TRBD1 (6 bases). The germline V and J ends were trimmed by 4 bases and 0 bases, with 11 bases remaining between them. CDR1 and CDR2 from the germline V gene are SGHDT and YYEEEE. The CDR3 has 15 amino acids. The CDR3 region has the DNA TGTGCCAGCAGCCCCGGGGGCCGTAGCAATCAGCCCCAGCATTTT. Amino acids: CASSPGGRSNQPQHF.

The chain links TRBV19 to TRBJ1-1; 7 nucleotides align to TRBD1. The V segment lost 5 bases and the J segment 5 bases; nucleotides outside the gene matches: 14. Germline CDR1 reads LNHDA; CDR2 reads SQIVND (reference sequence). The CDR3 contains 16 residues. CDR3 sequence (DNA): TGTGCCAGTAGTTTGGGAGGGGGCTCGAAGGGGACTGAAGCTTTCTTT. Its protein product is CASSLGGGSKGTEAFF. The entire variable domain, with the rest obtained from reference TRBV19 and TRBJ1-1, is as follows: DGGITQSPKYLFRKEGQNVTLSCEQNLNHDAMYWYRQDPGQGLRLIYYSQIVNDFQKGDIAEGYSVSREKKESFPLTVTSAQKNPTAFYLCASSLGGGSKGTEAFFGQGTRLTVV.

The rearrangement uses TRBV27 and TRBJ2-1; D gene ambiguous. Trimming took 5 bases from V and 6 from J, leaving 17 bases between them. The CDR3 is made up of 15 amino acids. CDR1 is MNHEY and CDR2 is SMNVEV in the germline V gene (reference sequence). The CDR3 nucleotides read TGTGCCAGCAGTCCCCAAGGGCGAGTCAGCAATGAGCAGTTCTTC. This gives the protein CASSPQGRVSNEQFF.

J is TRBJ1-5 and V is TRBV19; no definite D call. The germline CDR1 and CDR2 sequences are LNHDA and SQIVND (reference sequence). The CDR3 runs 12 residues. Trimming took 4 bases from V and 7 from J, leaving 8 bases between them. The CDR3 protein is CASSNPGQPQHF. The CDR3 coding sequence is TGTGCCAGTAGTAATCCTGGGCAGCCCCAGCATTTT.

This sequence joins TRBV25-1 and TRBJ2-3, with 9 bases matching TRBD2. Trimming at V came to 9 bases and at J to 2 bases, leaving 15 bases not matched to a gene. Germline-derived CDR1 and CDR2 are MGHDK and SYGVNS. This CDR3 region has 17 residues. The chain's CDR3 is CASTGGLAGNYTDTQYF. DNA for the CDR3: TGTGCCAGTACCGGAGGTCTAGCGGGAAACTACACAGATACGCAGTATTTT. Combining the CDR3 with reference TRBV25-1 and TRBJ2-3 gives the whole variable domain EADIYQTPRYLVIGTGKKITLECSQTMGHDKMYWYQQDPGMELHLIHYSYGVNSTEKGDLSSESTVSRIRTEHFPLTLESARPSHTSQYLCASTGGLAGNYTDTQYFGPGTRLTVL.

This chain links TRBV30 with TRBJ2-7, with 10 bases aligning to TRBD2. V was pared by 3 bases and J by 2 bases, with 4 bases of the junction left unmatched. Germline-derived CDR1 and CDR2 are GTSNPN and SVGIG (reference sequence). The CDR3 covers 14 residues. The CDR3 nucleotides are TGTGCCTGGAGCGGTAGCGGGAGGCCCTACGAGCAGTACTTC. It yields the protein CAWSGSGRPYEQYF.

The chain links TRBV7-9 to TRBJ2-3, with D maybe TRBD2 (5 bases). The CDR3 contains 17 residues. CDR1 SEHNR and CDR2 FQNEAQ come from the germline V gene (reference sequence). V gave up 5 bases and J gave up 5 bases, with 23 bases separating them. CDR3 DNA: TGTGCCAGCAGCCCCCCCGCTGCTGGTGGAGGACGAGATACGCAGTATTTT. Protein sequence: CASSPPAAGGGRDTQYF.

V is TRBV27 and J is TRBJ2-5; weak D call: TRBD1 (6 bases). Trimming shortened V by 4 bases and J by 5 bases, and 11 bases separated the two germline ends. Germline lookup yields CDR1 MNHEY and CDR2 SMNVEV (reference sequence). This CDR3 is built from 13 residues. Here the CDR3 reads CASSSGVGETQYF. The CDR3 nucleotides are TGTGCCAGCAGTTCAGGGGTGGGGGAGACCCAGTACTTC.

This chain joins TRBV5-4 and TRBJ2-1, with D unresolved. This CDR3 comprises 11 residues. V was trimmed by 6 bases and J by 5 bases, leaving 6 bases between them. In germline, CDR1 is SGHNT, CDR2 YYREEE (reference sequence). Here the CDR3 reads CASTFHNEQFF. CDR3 DNA: TGTGCCAGCACCTTCCACAATGAGCAGTTCTTC. Complete variable domain (other parts from reference TRBV5-4 and TRBJ2-1): ETGVTQSPTHLIKTRGQQVTLRCSSQSGHNTVSWYQQALGQGPQFIFQYYREEENGRGNFPPRFSGLQFPNYSSELNVNALELDDSALYLCASTFHNEQFFGPGTRLTVL.

The chain employs TRBV5-6 and TRBJ2-5, with a possible D match to TRBD2 (5 bases). Germline assignment: CDR1 SGHDT and CDR2 YYEEEE. The ends were cut back, 3 bases at V and 4 bases at J, with 13 bases in the middle. The CDR3 covers 14 residues. The CDR3 reads CASSYRGDLETQYF. For the CDR3, the DNA is TGTGCCAGCAGCTACCGGGGTGATTTAGAGACCCAGTACTTC.

This clonotype came up a few times. The chain couples TRBV18 to TRBJ2-7; D is possibly TRBD1 or TRBD2 (5 bases each). V gave up 4 bases and J gave up 7 bases, with 11 bases separating them. Germline assignment: CDR1 KGHSH and CDR2 LQKENI. This CDR3 spans 12 amino acids. The CDR3, as DNA: TGTGCCAGCTCACTAGCGCCAGGGGAGCAGTACTTC. This gives the protein CASSLAPGEQYF.

The chain couples TRBV2 to TRBJ1-5; 7 bases fit TRBD1. Germline CDR1 and CDR2: SNHLY and FYNNEI. This CDR3 contains 15 residues. V lost 3 bases, J lost 2 bases, and 4 bases stayed unmatched. CDR3 sequence (DNA): TGTGCCAGCAGTGAGGACAGGACGGGCAATCAGCCCCAGCATTTT. This codes for CASSEDRTGNQPQHF.

This chain connects TRBV3-1 to TRBJ2-2, with 11 bases matching TRBD1. Germline-derived CDR1 and CDR2 are LGHDT and YNNKEL (reference sequence). The CDR3 consists of 16 residues. J lost 3 bases, V lost 1 base, and 1 base had no gene match. CDR3 in DNA: TGTGCCAGCAGCCAAGGGACAGGGGGCTACACCGGGGAGCTGTTTTTT. Residues: CASSQGTGGYTGELFF.

For the CDR3, the DNA is TGTGCCAGCAGTGAGGACAGGAACCCTGCCTACGAGCAGTACTTC. This gives the protein CASSEDRNPAYEQYF. This chain links TRBV2 with TRBJ2-7, with TRBD1 matching 7 bases. Germline CDR1 and CDR2: SNHLY and FYNNEI. The J segment lost 2 bases and the V segment lost 3 bases, leaving 7 bases of the junction unmatched. CDR3 size: 15 residues.

CDR3 amino acids: CASSLGVHSPLHF. CDR3 nucleotides: TGTGCCAGCAGTTTAGGGGTTCATTCACCCCTCCACTTT. The chain couples TRBV27 to TRBJ1-6; D remains ambiguous. V lost 2 bases and J lost 8, with 7 bases in between. Per germline, CDR1 MNHEY and CDR2 SMNVEV (reference sequence). The CDR3 runs to 13 residues.

This clonotype has just one count. V usage is TRBV29-1 and J usage is TRBJ2-7, with 9 bases fitting TRBD1. Trimming took 0 bases from V and 8 from J; bases not matched to a gene: 14. CDR3 length equals 16 residues. Germline V gene lookup returns CDR1 SQVTM and CDR2 ANQGSEA. The CDR3: CSVEDLHGTGSRKQYF. CDR3 DNA sequence: TGCAGCGTTGAAGATCTTCACGGGACAGGGTCTCGAAAGCAGTACTTC.

The V gene is TRBV11-2, the J gene TRBJ2-7, with a weak D call TRBD2 (6 bases). This CDR3 spans 12 amino acids. The germline gives CDR1 SGHAT, CDR2 FQNNGV. Deletions cut 5 bases from V and 5 bases from J, with 10 bases between. The CDR3 is CASSGGFDEQYF. Here the CDR3 DNA reads TGTGCCAGCAGCGGAGGGTTCGACGAGCAGTACTTC.

The V gene is TRBV20-1, the J gene TRBJ2-5; 7 bases are shared with TRBD1. Germline CDR1 DFQATT, CDR2 SNEGSKA (reference sequence). The CDR3 consists of 14 residues. V lost 4 bases, J lost 1 base, and 6 bases stayed unmatched. The CDR3 DNA reads TGCAGTGCTAACCCTGACAGGGCCCAAGAGACCCAGTACTTC. This gives the protein CSANPDRAQETQYF.

The CDR3 bases are TGTGCCAGCAGCCCCTTGGGGGGTGGGATTGAAGCTTTCTTT. This encodes CASSPLGGGIEAFF. This chain uses TRBV7-9 with TRBJ1-1, with TRBD1 as a possible D gene (5 bases). Between the trimmed V and J ends, which lost 5 bases and 7 bases, there was a span of 17 bases. The germline V gene has CDR1 SEHNR and CDR2 FQNEAQ (reference sequence). The CDR3 consists of 14 residues.

The chain couples TRBV11-2 to TRBJ2-7, with 7 bases that match TRBD1. The V segment lost 5 bases and the J segment 0 bases; nucleotides outside the gene matches: 7. Germline CDR1 and CDR2: SGHAT and FQNNGV. The CDR3 spans 15 residues. CDR3 nucleotide sequence: TGTGCCAGCAGCGAGCCCTGGGACAGCTCCTACGAGCAGTACTTC. Translating gives CASSEPWDSSYEQYF.

The chain couples TRBV29-1 to TRBJ1-1, with 7 bases aligning to TRBD1. CDR3 length: 12 amino acids. Trimming cost V 8 bases and J 1 base; bases outside gene matches: 4. Per germline, CDR1 SQVTM and CDR2 ANQGSEA. The CDR3 reads CSSRQGNTEAFF. CDR3 DNA: TGCAGCTCAAGACAGGGGAACACTGAAGCTTTCTTT.